This TCR beta chain was sequenced during a study of technical replicates of blood from several donors. Germline CDR1 MNHEY, CDR2 SVGAGI. V was clipped by 7 bases and J by 1 base, with 11 bases between them. The CDR3 has 14 amino acids. Method: immunoSEQ multiplex PCR; TCRdb's copy keeps in-frame clones and lacks some. This table has approximately 85,000 clones, nearly 95% appearing once. The chain links TRBV6-5 to TRBJ1-5; D possibly corresponds to TRBD1 (6 bases). Specimen: T cells isolated from PBMCs. The source is a human donor in good health. The CDR3 sequence: CASMGRGSNQPQHF. The CDR3, as DNA: TGTGCCAGCATGGGAAGGGGGAGCAATCAGCCCCAGCATTTT.